Listed below are T cell receptor beta chains from one sample, sequenced in a study of radiotherapy plus CTLA-4 blockade in lung cancer. The method was immunoSEQ multiplex PCR; TCRdb's version includes in-frame clones alone and lacks a portion of them. The repertoire holds about 62,000 clones, with more than 70% as singletons. Here the sequenced sample was peripheral blood, taken from a patient treated with radiotherapy plus ipilimumab. The source is a human donor with non-small cell lung cancer who had a complete response to radiotherapy plus ipilimumab. The CDR3 runs from the conserved cysteine through the conserved F or W. A D gene is named only where the DNA matches it firmly. Where a row states a size, it is once, few, many or the class of an expanded clone; other rows omit it.

clone_size: few
j_call: TRBJ1-2
d_call: -
v_call: TRBV7-9
cdr3_aa: CASSLARGGYTF
cdr3_nt: TGTGCCAGCAGCTTAGCAAGGGGTGGCTACACCTTC

clone_size: -
j_call: TRBJ2-7
d_call: TRBD1
v_call: TRBV28
cdr3_aa: CASSRGQVAYEQYF
cdr3_nt: TGTGCCAGCAGTCGCGGACAGGTAGCCTACGAGCAGTACTTC

clone_size: -
j_call: TRBJ2-7
d_call: TRBD1
v_call: TRBV6-5
cdr3_aa: CASSVTGTGRNEQYF
cdr3_nt: TGTGCCAGCAGTGTCACCGGGACAGGGCGAAACGAGCAGTACTTC

clone_size: -
j_call: TRBJ2-7
d_call: TRBD1
v_call: TRBV28
cdr3_aa: CASSPPGTGSYEQYF
cdr3_nt: TGTGCCAGCAGCCCCCCTGGGACAGGCTCCTACGAGCAGTACTTC

clone_size: -
j_call: TRBJ1-5
d_call: -
v_call: TRBV21-1
cdr3_aa: CASSFHRGDGQTNQPQHF
cdr3_nt: TGTGCCAGCAGCTTCCACAGGGGGGATGGCCAGACCAATCAGCCCCAGCATTTT

clone_size: few
j_call: TRBJ1-6
d_call: -
v_call: TRBV5-6
cdr3_aa: CASSYFGTGTVDIHF
cdr3_nt: -

clone_size: once
j_call: TRBJ2-2
d_call: TRBD1
v_call: TRBV7-9
cdr3_aa: CASSLLGTGGTGELFF
cdr3_nt: TGTGCCAGCAGCTTGCTCGGGACAGGGGGCACCGGGGAGCTGTTTTTT

clone_size: -
j_call: TRBJ2-1
d_call: TRBD2
v_call: TRBV27
cdr3_aa: CASSRTSGGQGNEQFF
cdr3_nt: TGTGCCAGCAGCAGGACTAGCGGGGGCCAGGGAAATGAGCAGTTCTTC

clone_size: -
j_call: TRBJ2-7
d_call: -
v_call: TRBV6-5
cdr3_aa: CASSYSYRGSYEQYF
cdr3_nt: TGTGCCAGCAGTTACTCGTATCGGGGCTCCTACGAGCAGTACTTC

clone_size: -
j_call: TRBJ1-2
d_call: -
v_call: TRBV7-2
cdr3_aa: CASSYRASNYGYTF
cdr3_nt: TGTGCCAGCAGCTACAGGGCATCCAACTATGGCTACACCTTC

clone_size: -
j_call: TRBJ2-2
d_call: TRBD1
v_call: TRBV5-1
cdr3_aa: CASSFRGQEGTGELFF
cdr3_nt: TGCGCCAGCAGCTTCAGGGGACAGGAGGGAACCGGGGAGCTGTTTTTT

clone_size: -
j_call: TRBJ1-1
d_call: TRBD1
v_call: TRBV5-4
cdr3_aa: CASSWSDRGYNTEAFF
cdr3_nt: TGTGCCAGCAGCTGGTCGGACAGGGGTTACAACACTGAAGCTTTCTTT

clone_size: -
j_call: TRBJ2-5
d_call: -
v_call: TRBV30
cdr3_aa: CAWSAGIIKTQYF
cdr3_nt: TGTGCCTGGAGTGCGGGGATTATAAAGACCCAGTACTTC

clone_size: -
j_call: TRBJ1-1
d_call: -
v_call: TRBV7-9
cdr3_aa: CASSLVSLNTEAFF
cdr3_nt: TGTGCCAGCAGCTTAGTCTCCCTGAACACTGAAGCTTTCTTT

clone_size: -
j_call: TRBJ2-5
d_call: -
v_call: TRBV7-8
cdr3_aa: CASSLAREETQYF
cdr3_nt: TGTGCCAGCAGCTTAGCGAGGGAAGAGACCCAGTACTTC

clone_size: -
j_call: TRBJ2-3
d_call: TRBD2
v_call: TRBV4-3
cdr3_aa: CASSQRTSGGDTQYF
cdr3_nt: TGCGCCAGCAGCCAAAGGACTAGCGGGGGAGATACGCAGTATTTT

clone_size: -
j_call: TRBJ1-1
d_call: -
v_call: TRBV9
cdr3_aa: CASSVRWGDTEAFF
cdr3_nt: TGTGCCAGCAGCGTTAGGTGGGGGGACACTGAAGCTTTCTTT

clone_size: -
j_call: TRBJ1-1
d_call: -
v_call: TRBV18
cdr3_aa: CASSPDKLGTEAFF
cdr3_nt: TGTGCCAGCTCACCGGACAAGCTGGGCACTGAAGCTTTCTTT

clone_size: -
j_call: TRBJ2-2
d_call: TRBD1
v_call: TRBV11-2
cdr3_aa: CASTADRASTGELFF
cdr3_nt: TGTGCCAGCACCGCAGACAGGGCGAGCACCGGGGAGCTGTTTTTT

clone_size: -
j_call: TRBJ2-1
d_call: -
v_call: TRBV7-2
cdr3_aa: CASSLTPRAAYNEQFF
cdr3_nt: TGTGCCAGCAGCTTAACTCCGAGGGCGGCCTACAATGAGCAGTTCTTC

clone_size: -
j_call: TRBJ1-6
d_call: -
v_call: TRBV30
cdr3_aa: CAWSLGGGGYNSPLHF
cdr3_nt: TGTGCCTGGAGTTTGGGGGGGGGCGGCTATAATTCACCCCTCCACTTT

clone_size: -
j_call: TRBJ2-7
d_call: TRBD2
v_call: TRBV14
cdr3_aa: CASSQVSSGSYEQYF
cdr3_nt: TGTGCCAGCAGCCAAGTGTCTAGCGGGAGTTATGAGCAGTACTTC

clone_size: -
j_call: TRBJ2-3
d_call: TRBD2
v_call: TRBV6-1
cdr3_aa: CASSEWDKRGGLNTQYF
cdr3_nt: TGTGCCAGCAGTGAATGGGATAAGCGGGGGGGCCTGAATACGCAGTATTTT

clone_size: -
j_call: TRBJ2-1
d_call: -
v_call: TRBV2
cdr3_aa: CASSSLAQEQFF
cdr3_nt: TGTGCCAGCAGCAGTCTAGCACAGGAGCAGTTCTTC

clone_size: -
j_call: TRBJ1-2
d_call: -
v_call: TRBV29-1
cdr3_aa: CSVVTGFDYGYTF
cdr3_nt: TGCAGCGTTGTAACGGGGTTCGACTATGGCTACACCTTC

clone_size: -
j_call: TRBJ1-1
d_call: -
v_call: TRBV11-2
cdr3_aa: CASSLDNGGRGQNTEAFF
cdr3_nt: TGTGCCAGCAGCTTAGATAACGGAGGCCGGGGACAAAACACTGAAGCTTTCTTT

clone_size: -
j_call: TRBJ1-1
d_call: TRBD1
v_call: TRBV7-9
cdr3_aa: CASSEGQGRTEAFF
cdr3_nt: TGTGCCAGCAGCGAGGGACAGGGGAGAACTGAAGCTTTCTTT

clone_size: once
j_call: TRBJ2-3
d_call: -
v_call: TRBV5-1
cdr3_aa: CASSPSNRARGTDTQYF
cdr3_nt: TGCGCCAGCAGCCCTAGTAATAGAGCCAGGGGCACAGATACGCAGTATTTT

clone_size: -
j_call: TRBJ1-5
d_call: -
v_call: TRBV18
cdr3_aa: CASSAGVSNQPQHF
cdr3_nt: TGTGCCAGCTCAGCAGGGGTGAGCAATCAGCCCCAGCATTTT

clone_size: -
j_call: TRBJ2-5
d_call: TRBD1
v_call: TRBV5-1
cdr3_aa: CASSTRGQETQYF
cdr3_nt: TGCGCCAGCAGCACCAGGGGGCAAGAGACCCAGTACTTC

clone_size: -
j_call: TRBJ1-6
d_call: -
v_call: TRBV19
cdr3_aa: CASSNRQDNSPLHF
cdr3_nt: TGTGCCAGTAGTAACCGACAGGATAATTCACCCCTCCACTTT

clone_size: -
j_call: TRBJ1-5
d_call: -
v_call: TRBV4-3
cdr3_aa: CASSQDEGWGQPQHF
cdr3_nt: TGCGCCAGCAGCCAAGATGAGGGTTGGGGACAGCCCCAGCATTTT